Each of the 23 T cell receptor beta chains below was sequenced from the same sample in a study of blood T cell repertoires in COVID-19. Profiled with immunoSEQ multiplex PCR; TCRdb holds only in-frame clones, not every one. The table records about 53,000 clones, 70% to 90% of them present only once. Material: peripheral blood. Receptors were obtained from a man at least 80 years old with acute or convalescent COVID-19.

V gene TRBV7-8 combines with J gene TRBJ1-5; 7 nucleotides line up with TRBD1. The CDR3 is made up of 16 amino acids. With V trimmed by 1 base and J by 1 base, 4 bases remained unmatched. Germline CDR1 and CDR2: SGHVS and FQNEAQ. CDR3 sequence (DNA): TGTGCCAGCAGCTTAGGCGGGACAGTCAGCAATCAGCCCCAGCATTTT. Protein: CASSLGGTVSNQPQHF. The whole variable domain, filled in from reference TRBV7-8 and TRBJ1-5, reads GAGVSQSPRYKVAKRGQDVALRCDPISGHVSLFWYQQALGQGPEFLTYFQNEAQLDKSGLPSDRFFAERPEGSVSTLKIQRTQQEDSAVYLCASSLGGTVSNQPQHFGDGTRLSIL.

The chain joins TRBV7-2 to TRBJ2-7; 11 bases are a match to TRBD2. V lost 3 bases, J lost 3 bases, and 4 bases stayed unmatched. This CDR3 is built from 15 residues. The V gene's germline CDR1 is SGHTA and CDR2 FQGNSA. The CDR3 region has the DNA TGTGCCAGCAGCTTGGTAGCGGGGGGGCTCTACGAGCAGTACTTC. It encodes CASSLVAGGLYEQYF.

V and J are TRBV6-5 and TRBJ2-5, with 7 bases matching TRBD1. Germline trimming cut 6 bases from V and 1 base from J; bases unmatched to any gene: 2. Germline CDR1 reads MNHEY; CDR2 reads SVGAGI. This CDR3 is 13 amino acids long. The CDR3 region is CASSRQGQETQYF. CDR3 DNA sequence: TGTGCCAGCAGCCGACAGGGCCAAGAGACCCAGTACTTC.

J is TRBJ2-6 and V is TRBV19; 9 bases are a match to TRBD1. This CDR3 is 16 amino acids long. Unmatched junction bases numbered 6, after V lost 6 bases and J lost 3 bases. The germline V gene has CDR1 LNHDA and CDR2 SQIVND (reference sequence). The CDR3 loop reads CASRGQGGFGANVLTF. The DNA of the CDR3 is TGTGCCAGTAGGGGACAGGGAGGGTTTGGGGCCAACGTCCTGACTTTC.

The CDR3 sequence: CASSQGYGNTEAFF. The CDR3 region has the DNA TGTGCCAGCAGCCAGGGGTATGGGAACACTGAAGCTTTCTTT. The gene calls are TRBV6-5 and TRBJ1-1; D is perhaps TRBD1 (6 bases). The CDR3 contains 14 residues. Trimming removed 6 bases from V and 1 base from J, with 12 bases in between. Germline V gene sequence: CDR1 MNHEY, CDR2 SVGAGI.

The chain couples TRBV7-2 to TRBJ1-3; TRBD1 is a possible D gene (5 bases). Germline lookup yields CDR1 SGHTA and CDR2 FQGNSA. The CDR3 is made up of 16 amino acids. V shed 0 bases and J shed 1 base, with 10 bases lying between them. The CDR3 sequence is CASSLAMTVSGNTIYF. The CDR3, as DNA: TGTGCCAGCAGCTTAGCGATGACAGTATCTGGAAACACCATATATTTT.

The chain's CDR3 is CASSAGGRTGTEAFF. CDR3 DNA: TGTGCCAGCAGCGCAGGGGGCCGGACGGGCACTGAAGCTTTCTTT. The J gene is TRBJ1-1, the V gene TRBV9; TRBD1 matches at 8 bases. This CDR3 comprises 15 residues. Germline values: CDR1 SGDLS, CDR2 YYNGEE. The V segment lost 3 bases and the J segment 4 bases; nucleotides outside the gene matches: 8.

This clone was seen a few times. The chain is built from TRBV21-1 and TRBJ1-5; the table's D call of TRBD1 was not tested on the DNA. TRBV21-1 is annotated as a pseudogene. The CDR3 contains 16 residues. This chain's CDR3 is CASSKGGGQVNQPQHF. CDR3 DNA sequence: TGTGCCAGCAGCAAAGGTGGGGGACAGGTCAATCAGCCCCAGCATTTT.

The chain carries TRBV19 and TRBJ2-1; 9 bases are a match to TRBD1. V was pared by 3 bases and J by 3 bases, with 6 bases of the junction left unmatched. The CDR3 extends over 16 amino acids. The germline V gene has CDR1 LNHDA and CDR2 SQIVND (reference sequence). The CDR3 nucleotides read TGTGCCAGTAGTATGGGGGACAGGGCCGGCTACAATGAGCAGTTCTTC. This translates into CASSMGDRAGYNEQFF.

The chain carries TRBV20-1 and TRBJ1-6; the match to TRBD1 covers 10 bases. The germline V gene has CDR1 DFQATT and CDR2 SNEGSKA (reference sequence). CDR3 size: 16 residues. J lost 10 bases, V lost 3 bases, and 12 bases had no gene match. CDR3 bases: TGCAGTGCTAGTCCTCCCGGGACAGGGGTGAGCTCACCCCTCCACTTT. This translates into CSASPPGTGVSSPLHF.

The chain employs TRBV19 and TRBJ2-7, with a weak D call TRBD2 (6 bases). CDR3 length: 15 residues. CDR1 and CDR2 (germline): LNHDA, SQIVND (reference sequence). Trimming stripped 4 bases from V and 0 bases from J, with 13 bases between. The CDR3: CASSKEGPLSYEQYF. DNA for the CDR3: TGTGCCAGTAGTAAGGAGGGACCCCTCTCCTACGAGCAGTACTTC.

The chain couples TRBV6-6 to TRBJ2-3, with TRBD2 identical over 7 bases. The V and J ends lost 6 bases and 0 bases, in that order; junction bases with no gene match: 6. Germline loops: CDR1 MNHNY, CDR2 SVGAGI (reference sequence). CDR3 size: 15 residues. CDR3 residues: CASSAPGLSTDTQYF. DNA for the CDR3: TGTGCCAGCAGCGCCCCGGGACTAAGCACAGATACGCAGTATTTT.

The chain employs TRBV7-8 and TRBJ1-1, with D perhaps TRBD1 (5 bases). The CDR3 runs 15 residues. CDR1 and CDR2 from the germline V gene are SGHVS and FQNEAQ. V dropped 4 bases and J dropped 4 bases, with 16 bases sitting between them. The CDR3 spells CASSSMSPGLTEAFF. CDR3 bases: TGTGCCAGCAGCTCCATGAGCCCAGGGCTCACTGAAGCTTTCTTT.

This chain links TRBV6-5 with TRBJ1-5; D might be TRBD1 (5 bases). The germline gives CDR1 MNHEY, CDR2 SVGAGI. V was pared by 8 bases and J by 0 bases, with 8 bases between. The length of the CDR3 is 13 residues. CDR3 coding DNA: TGTGCCAGCTCCAGGGATAGCAATCAGCCCCAGCATTTT. It encodes CASSRDSNQPQHF.

The chain recombines TRBV5-6 with TRBJ2-2; 7 bases match TRBD1. CDR3 size: 15 residues. CDR1 is SGHDT and CDR2 is YYEEEE in the germline V gene. Trimming took 1 base from V and 4 from J; bases not matched to a gene: 4. CDR3 in amino acids: CASSLFQGVTGELFF. DNA for the CDR3: TGTGCCAGCAGCTTGTTTCAGGGGGTCACCGGGGAGCTGTTTTTT.

V gene TRBV15 combines with J gene TRBJ2-4; 9 bases agree with TRBD1. Per the germline V gene, CDR1 is LNHNV and CDR2 is YYDKDF (reference sequence). Trimming took 4 bases from V and 7 from J; bases not matched to a gene: 5. The CDR3 totals 14 residues. As DNA, the CDR3 is TGTGCCACCAGCACACAGGGGGCGCGTAACATTCAGTACTTC. Its translation is CATSTQGARNIQYF.

This chain links TRBV5-1 with TRBJ2-7; a possible D gene is TRBD1 (6 bases). Germline V CDR1 and CDR2: SGHRS, YFSETQ. Trimming pared 1 base from V and 4 bases from J, leaving 24 bases between. The CDR3 is 18 amino acids. DNA for the CDR3: TGCGCCAGCAGCTTGCGCCGGGACATGCCCTTGAGAGGGTACGAGCAGTACTTC. Protein: CASSLRRDMPLRGYEQYF.

This sequence joins TRBV6-1 and TRBJ2-1; 11 bases map to TRBD2. The CDR3 totals 15 residues. Germline assignment: CDR1 MNHNS and CDR2 SASEGT. The ends lost 4 bases at V and 2 bases at J; junction bases unmatched: 1. The CDR3 is CASSVAGGAYNEQFF. The CDR3 DNA reads TGTGCCAGCAGTGTAGCGGGGGGGGCCTACAATGAGCAGTTCTTC.

The chain employs TRBV5-1 and TRBJ1-5; 12 nucleotides match TRBD1. J gave up 6 bases and V 0 bases, and 4 bases lay outside the gene matches. The CDR3 is 16 amino acids. Germline V gene data show CDR1 as SGHRS and CDR2 as YFSETQ. The chain's CDR3 is CASSLGDRGRGQPQHF. CDR3 bases: TGCGCCAGCAGCTTGGGGGACAGGGGGCGAGGTCAGCCCCAGCATTTT.

This clone appeared a single time. The V call is TRBV6-5, the J call TRBJ2-2, with D possibly being TRBD1 (5 bases). Trimming removed 8 bases from V and 2 bases from J, with 15 bases in between. CDR1 and CDR2 (germline): MNHEY, SVGAGI. The CDR3 covers 15 residues. The DNA for the CDR3 is TGTGCCAGCGGGGCTTTGGGCACTAACACCGGGGAGCTGTTTTTT. Its translation is CASGALGTNTGELFF.

The chain joins TRBV19 to TRBJ1-2; 8 nucleotides line up with TRBD1. V dropped 3 bases and J dropped 0; count of bases not matched to a gene: 9. Germline lookup yields CDR1 LNHDA and CDR2 SQIVND (reference sequence). The CDR3 totals 17 residues. CDR3 amino acids: CASSMGTGSPTNYGYTF. The CDR3 DNA reads as TGTGCCAGTAGTATGGGGACAGGCAGCCCCACTAACTATGGCTACACCTTC.

This clone was found once. The chain links TRBV12-3 or TRBV12-4 to TRBJ2-7; D possibly corresponds to TRBD1 (6 bases). The CDR3 is made up of 13 amino acids. The V end was cut by 5 bases, the J end by 5 bases, with 13 bases between. The CDR3 loop reads CASSPRGRDEQYF. The CDR3 nucleotides read TGTGCCAGCAGTCCCAGGGGCAGGGACGAGCAGTACTTC.

CDR3 in DNA: TGTGCCAGCAGAACTAGCGGGGGGGATAATGAGCAGTTCTTC. It is translated as CASRTSGGDNEQFF. The V and J genes are TRBV25-1 and TRBJ2-1; 13 bases are shared with TRBD2. This CDR3 is built from 14 residues. V dropped 6 bases and J dropped 7; count of bases not matched to a gene: 3. Germline V lookup: CDR1 MGHDK, CDR2 SYGVNS. Using reference TRBV25-1 and TRBJ2-1 for the parts outside the CDR3, the full variable domain is EADIYQTPRYLVIGTGKKITLECSQTMGHDKMYWYQQDPGMELHLIHYSYGVNSTEKGDLSSESTVSRIRTEHFPLTLESARPSHTSQYLCASRTSGGDNEQFFGPGTRLTVL.